The clone carrying this T cell receptor beta chain was detected only once. The data were obtained in a study of blood T cell repertoires in COVID-19. Turning to the study itself: COVID-19 samples from acute and convalescent phases originated in the United States, Italy and Spain.

The protocol was immunoSEQ multiplex PCR, while the TCRdb copy is restricted to in-frame clones and leaves out a portion. Of around 100,000 clones listed, 70% to 90% are singletons. Per germline, CDR1 LGHNA and CDR2 YSLEER. V was shortened by 1 base and J by 0 bases, with 10 bases between the two germline ends. This CDR3 has 16 amino acids. The sequenced sample consisted of peripheral blood. The source of this sequence is a human donor in a cohort sampled during active COVID-19. The chain combines TRBV4-3 with TRBJ1-5, with D possibly being TRBD1 (6 bases). The CDR3 sequence is CASSQGTDYSNQPQHF. The CDR3 DNA is TGCGCCAGCAGCCAAGGGACAGATTATAGCAATCAGCCCCAGCATTTT.